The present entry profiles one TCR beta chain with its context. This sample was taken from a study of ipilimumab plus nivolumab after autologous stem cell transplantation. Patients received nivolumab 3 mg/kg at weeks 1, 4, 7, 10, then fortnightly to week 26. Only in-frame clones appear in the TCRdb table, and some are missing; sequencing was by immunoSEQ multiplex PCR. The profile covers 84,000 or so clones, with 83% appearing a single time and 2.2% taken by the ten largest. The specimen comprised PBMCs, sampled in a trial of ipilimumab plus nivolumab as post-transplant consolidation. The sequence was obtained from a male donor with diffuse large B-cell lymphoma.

The CDR3 DNA sequence: TGTGCCAGCAGCTTAGCGGGGACCCAAGAGACCCAGTACTTC. Translation: CASSLAGTQETQYF. The rearrangement links TRBV7-2 to TRBJ2-5; D is perhaps TRBD1 or TRBD2 (5 bases each). Trimming left V 0 bases short and J 1 base short, with 6 bases between. Germline V CDR1 and CDR2: SGHTA, FQGNSA. There are 14 residues in the CDR3.